The 32 T cell receptor beta chains listed next were all sequenced from one sample in a study of shared T cell receptors in the human thymus. Clones were read by immunoSEQ multiplex PCR, and TCRdb kept only the in-frame ones, dropping some. Altogether hundreds of thousands of clones are present, approximately 87% being singletons, with the ten largest covering roughly 0.0094%. These data were likewise used in another study, on human thymus T cells.

Material for sequencing was thymocytes. The receptors shown here come from a boy less than two years old with a congenital heart defect.

Only a few counts were recorded for this clone. The chain links TRBV4-1 to TRBJ2-1; 8 bases line up with TRBD2. V gave up 0 bases and J gave up 6 bases; unmatched junction bases: 10. CDR1 is MGHRA, CDR2 YSYEKL, per germline. CDR3 length equals 17 residues. CDR3 in DNA: TGCGCCAGCAGCCAAGAGGTCCAGCGGGAGTCTTTCAATGAGCAGTTCTTC. Protein product: CASSQEVQRESFNEQFF.

The chain is built from TRBV10-3 and TRBJ2-7; 11 positions match TRBD2. The junction had 6 bases not matched to a gene; V was cut back by 8 bases and J by 3 bases. This CDR3 is built from 14 residues. CDR1 ENHRY and CDR2 SYGVKD come from the germline V gene. The CDR3 sequence: CAIGYTSGGYEQYF. The DNA for the CDR3 is TGTGCCATCGGATACACTAGCGGGGGCTACGAGCAGTACTTC.

The count of this clone is one. J is TRBJ2-7 and V is TRBV4-3, with D maybe TRBD1 (5 bases). Trimming stripped 0 bases from V and 1 base from J, with 10 bases between. Germline V CDR1 and CDR2: LGHNA, YSLEER. CDR3 size: 15 residues. The CDR3 loop reads CASSQDREKSYEQYF. The CDR3 DNA follows: TGCGCCAGCAGCCAAGACAGGGAAAAATCCTACGAGCAGTACTTC.

The V and J genes are TRBV19 and TRBJ2-5, with 10 bases fitting TRBD1. The junction had 4 bases not matched to a gene; V was cut back by 5 bases and J by 4 bases. Germline V CDR1 and CDR2: LNHDA, SQIVND (reference sequence). The CDR3 is 14 residues long. The chain's CDR3 is CASSYGTGVETQYF. The CDR3 nucleotides read TGTGCCAGTAGTTACGGGACAGGGGTAGAGACCCAGTACTTC.

The V and J genes are TRBV2 and TRBJ1-2; unclear D gene. Germline CDR1 reads SNHLY; CDR2 reads FYNNEI. V lost 5 bases and J 9 bases, leaving 13 bases between the germline ends. The CDR3 has 12 amino acids. The CDR3 sequence: CASSLSGGSYTF. As DNA, the CDR3 is TGTGCCAGCAGTCTCTCGGGCGGGAGCTACACCTTC.

This rearrangement joins TRBV19 to TRBJ1-4; no firm D call. The germline V gene encodes CDR1 LNHDA and CDR2 SQIVND (reference sequence). Trimming took off 2 bases at V and 6 bases at J, with 13 bases between the two ends. CDR3 length: 15 residues. In DNA, the CDR3 is TGTGCCAGTAGTATACGGGAGGACCCAGATGAAAAACTGTTTTTT. It yields the protein CASSIREDPDEKLFF.

The chain couples TRBV15 to TRBJ2-7; TRBD1 might be the D (8 bases). This CDR3 contains 16 residues. V dropped 5 bases and J dropped 2 bases, with 19 bases sitting between them. Germline V gene lookup returns CDR1 LNHNV and CDR2 YYDKDF (reference sequence). Here the CDR3 DNA reads TGTGCCACCAGCCCAGCGGGACAGGCGTCTGCCTACGAGCAGTACTTC. Protein: CATSPAGQASAYEQYF.

The gene calls are TRBV4-3 and TRBJ1-4; no firm D call. The germline gives CDR1 LGHNA, CDR2 YSLEER. This CDR3 has 16 residues. V was clipped by 0 bases and J by 0 bases, with 8 bases between them. CDR3 residues: CASSQETGATNEKLFF. The CDR3 DNA sequence: TGCGCCAGCAGCCAAGAAACGGGTGCAACTAATGAAAAACTGTTTTTT.

This clone was counted a few times. V and J are TRBV6-4 and TRBJ1-2; possible D gene TRBD1, 6 bases. Trimming shortened V by 0 bases and J by 5 bases, and 10 bases separated the two germline ends. The germline CDR1 and CDR2 sequences are MRHNA and SNTAGT. The CDR3 runs to 14 residues. CDR3 protein: CASSDSRGKYGYTF. Written as DNA, the CDR3 is TGTGCCAGCAGTGACTCGAGGGGGAAATATGGCTACACCTTC.

This sequence joins TRBV4-2 and TRBJ2-4; TRBD2 aligns across 13 bases. Germline loops: CDR1 LGHNA, CDR2 YNFKEQ. CDR3 size: 15 residues. J gave up 13 bases and V 1 base, and 7 bases lay outside the gene matches. Here the CDR3 reads CASSQGTSGGGLQYF. The CDR3 DNA is TGTGCCAGCAGCCAAGGAACTAGCGGGGGGGGACTGCAGTACTTC.

The genes are TRBV14 and TRBJ2-7; D is perhaps TRBD1 (5 bases). The V end was cut by 0 bases, the J end by 3 bases, with 18 bases between. The germline gives CDR1 SGHDN, CDR2 FVKESK. The CDR3 loop spans 17 amino acids. The CDR3 DNA sequence: TGTGCCAGCAGCCAAGACCAGCGTAGGGGCCAGAACTACGAGCAGTACTTC. Its translation: CASSQDQRRGQNYEQYF.

The CDR3 sequence: CASSTSIVDEQFF. Here the CDR3 DNA reads TGTGCCAGCAGTACTAGCATAGTGGATGAGCAGTTCTTC. This chain joins TRBV6-6 and TRBJ2-1; a possible D gene is TRBD2 (6 bases). The germline V gene has CDR1 MNHNY and CDR2 SVGAGI (reference sequence). V lost 5 bases to trimming and J lost 8 bases, with 13 bases between them. The length of the CDR3 is 13 residues.

The V and J genes are TRBV13 and TRBJ1-1, with TRBD1 matching over 9 bases. From germline, CDR1 is PRHDT and CDR2 FYEKMQ (reference sequence). The CDR3 is 12 residues long. The trim removed 5 bases at V and 9 bases at J, leaving 4 bases unmatched. CDR3 in DNA: TGTGCCAGCAGCCGGGACAGGGAACAAGCTTTCTTT. It codes for CASSRDREQAFF.

This clone appeared a few times. This sequence joins TRBV5-6 and TRBJ2-2; D not certain. Per germline, CDR1 SGHDT and CDR2 YYEEEE. V shed 4 bases and J shed 3 bases, with 19 bases lying between them. The CDR3 runs to 17 residues. CDR3 in DNA: TGTGCCAGCAGCCCCCACCGCCATCGGGTAGACACCGGGGAGCTGTTTTTT. Residues: CASSPHRHRVDTGELFF.

The chain combines TRBV6-8 with TRBJ1-2; a possible D gene is TRBD1 (6 bases). V gave up 6 bases and J gave up 7 bases, with 24 bases separating them. Germline assignment: CDR1 MNHGY and CDR2 SAAAGT. This CDR3 comprises 16 residues. The CDR3 DNA reads as TGTGCCAGCAGAGAACCCCCGAACAGGGTCTTTGGTGGCTACACCTTC. It yields the protein CASREPPNRVFGGYTF.

The chain combines TRBV11-2 with TRBJ2-7; 11 positions match TRBD1. Trimming at V came to 3 bases and at J to 1 base, leaving 8 bases not matched to a gene. The CDR3 covers 17 residues. Germline loops: CDR1 SGHAT, CDR2 FQNNGV. The CDR3 spells CASSFKPGQGVSYEQYF. CDR3 bases: TGTGCCAGCAGCTTCAAACCGGGACAGGGGGTTTCCTACGAGCAGTACTTC.

The chain is built from TRBV29-1 and TRBJ2-5; weak D call: TRBD1 (6 bases). This CDR3 comprises 17 residues. The germline V gene has CDR1 SQVTM and CDR2 ANQGSEA. V was shortened by 6 bases and J by 1 base, with 24 bases between the two germline ends. DNA for the CDR3: TGCAGCGTCCAGGGCAGGGGAATCAACAGCGCCCAAGAGACCCAGTACTTC. Its protein product is CSVQGRGINSAQETQYF.

The CDR3 DNA is TGTGCCAGCACCAAAATTCCCCGGGGACACATAGCCAAAAACATTCAGTACTTC. Translating it yields CASTKIPRGHIAKNIQYF. The chain is built from TRBV9 and TRBJ2-4; D is possibly TRBD1 (6 bases). Germline CDR1 and CDR2: SGDLS and YYNGEE. This CDR3 has 18 amino acids. V lost 6 bases to trimming and J lost 0 bases, with 22 bases between them. Using reference TRBV9 and TRBJ2-4 for the parts outside the CDR3, the full variable domain is DSGVTQTPKHLITATGQRVTLRCSPRSGDLSVYWYQQSLDQGLQFLIQYYNGEERAKGNILERFSAQQFPDLHSELNLSSLELGDSALYFCASTKIPRGHIAKNIQYFGAGTRLSVL.

This sequence joins TRBV28 and TRBJ1-6, with D unclear. In germline, CDR1 is MDHEN, CDR2 SYDVKM. V was trimmed by 3 bases and J by 7 bases, leaving 10 bases between them. The CDR3 sequence is 14 residues long. In DNA, the CDR3 is TGTGCCAGCAGTTTGGTCAGGTTCAATTCACCCCTCCACTTT. This sequence encodes CASSLVRFNSPLHF.

This clone turned up a few times. This sequence joins TRBV19 and TRBJ1-6; 11 positions agree with TRBD1. V lost 5 bases, J lost 8 bases, and 5 bases stayed unmatched. Germline assignment: CDR1 LNHDA and CDR2 SQIVND (reference sequence). CDR3 length: 15 residues. The CDR3 spells CASSFRTGGYSPLHF. The CDR3 DNA follows: TGTGCCAGTAGTTTCAGGACAGGGGGCTATTCACCCCTCCACTTT.

The CDR3 is CAISEASGTSGGSTYEQYF. CDR3 sequence (DNA): TGTGCCATCAGTGAGGCATCTGGGACTAGCGGGGGTTCAACCTACGAGCAGTACTTC. The chain combines TRBV10-3 with TRBJ2-7, with 14 bases matching TRBD2. This CDR3 is built from 19 residues. The J segment lost 2 bases and the V segment lost 2 bases, leaving 11 bases of the junction unmatched. The germline CDR1 and CDR2 sequences are ENHRY and SYGVKD.

The genes are TRBV27 and TRBJ2-5, with D perhaps TRBD2 (7 bases). The DNA end favors TRBJ2-7, so the J call may be wrong. Germline CDR1 is MNHEY and CDR2 is SMNVEV (reference sequence). The CDR3 runs 17 residues. The CDR3 DNA is TGTGCCAGCAGTTTAAGGGGGGGGTCTAGTCTACTGTACGAGCAGTACTTC. Translated, it gives CASSLRGGSSLLYEQYF.

The rearrangement links TRBV7-6 to TRBJ1-1; 7 bases map to TRBD1. The CDR3 sequence is 18 residues long. Germline V gene sequence: CDR1 SGHVS, CDR2 FNYEAQ. The trim removed 0 bases at V and 1 base at J, leaving 11 bases unmatched. CDR3 sequence: CASSLARSGTETNTEAFF. The CDR3 DNA reads as TGTGCCAGCAGCTTAGCCCGCTCCGGGACAGAGACGAACACTGAAGCTTTCTTT.

The V gene is TRBV6-5, the J gene TRBJ2-1; 7 bases are a match to TRBD1. J lost 4 bases, V lost 0 bases, and 6 bases had no gene match. The length of the CDR3 is 16 residues. Per the germline V gene, CDR1 is MNHEY and CDR2 is SVGAGI. The CDR3 here is CASSYSNGRGYNEQFF. The CDR3 DNA reads as TGTGCCAGCAGTTACTCCAACGGCAGGGGGTACAATGAGCAGTTCTTC.

This clone has only one observation. This CDR3 is CASSPLQGRPMNTEAFF. CDR3 coding DNA: TGTGCCAGCAGTCCATTACAGGGGCGCCCAATGAACACTGAAGCTTTCTTT. V is TRBV25-1 and J is TRBJ1-1; 7 positions match TRBD1. Germline lookup yields CDR1 MGHDK and CDR2 SYGVNS. V was pared by 5 bases and J by 0 bases, with 12 bases of the junction left unmatched. This CDR3 has 17 residues.

The chain links TRBV11-1 to TRBJ2-3, with 8 bases matching TRBD2. This CDR3 contains 15 residues. V was pared by 5 bases and J by 3 bases, with 7 bases of the junction left unmatched. Per germline, CDR1 SGHAT and CDR2 FQDESV (reference sequence). CDR3: CASSQLSGITDTQYF. The CDR3 DNA reads as TGTGCCAGCAGCCAACTTAGCGGGATAACAGATACGCAGTATTTT.

This clone was seen a single time. This chain links TRBV21-1 with TRBJ1-5; the D segment call TRBD1 is taken from the table without a DNA check. TRBV21-1 is reported as a pseudogene. The CDR3 runs to 16 residues. CDR3: CASSTGGRVDNQPQHF. CDR3 sequence (DNA): TGTGCCAGCAGCACTGGCGGCAGGGTGGACAATCAGCCCCAGCATTTT.

This clone has a handful of counts. This chain uses TRBV29-1 with TRBJ1-4; 8 bases map to TRBD1. The J segment lost 5 bases and the V segment lost 4 bases, leaving 3 bases of the junction unmatched. Germline V CDR1 and CDR2: SQVTM, ANQGSEA. CDR3 length equals 13 residues. The CDR3 here is CSVVWTGNEKLFF. Here the CDR3 DNA reads TGCAGCGTTGTATGGACAGGGAATGAAAAACTGTTTTTT.

V is TRBV11-2 and J is TRBJ2-7; D might be TRBD1 (5 bases). This CDR3 region has 14 residues. V was clipped by 1 base and J by 4 bases, with 11 bases between them. Germline CDR1 is SGHAT and CDR2 is FQNNGV. In DNA, the CDR3 is TGTGCCAGCAGCTTAGGGCAGGGTCCGTACGAGCAGTACTTC. Translation: CASSLGQGPYEQYF. The entire variable domain, with the rest obtained from reference TRBV11-2 and TRBJ2-7, is as follows: EAGVAQSPRYKIIEKRQSVAFWCNPISGHATLYWYQQILGQGPKLLIQFQNNGVVDDSQLPKDRFSAERLKGVDSTLKIQPAKLEDSAVYLCASSLGQGPYEQYFGPGTRLTVT.

J is TRBJ2-4 and V is TRBV13; 10 bases map to TRBD2. Trimming took 5 bases from V and 6 from J; bases not matched to a gene: 22. Germline V gene data show CDR1 as PRHDT and CDR2 as FYEKMQ (reference sequence). There are 20 residues in the CDR3. The CDR3 loop reads CASSAIEVQREGPRRNIQYF. CDR3 in DNA: TGTGCCAGCAGCGCGATAGAGGTCCAGCGGGAGGGTCCTCGGAGAAACATTCAGTACTTC.

V is TRBV5-6 and J is TRBJ2-3; D not certain. Trimming cost V 4 bases and J 5 bases, with 26 bases left between them. The CDR3 loop spans 18 amino acids. CDR1 is SGHDT, CDR2 YYEEEE, per germline. DNA for the CDR3: TGTGCCAGCAGCCCGCTGGGTCAGGATGTTAGAGCCCAAGATACGCAGTATTTT. Amino acids: CASSPLGQDVRAQDTQYF. The full variable domain, in which reference TRBV5-6 and TRBJ2-3 provide the parts outside the CDR3, is DAGVTQSPTHLIKTRGQQVTLRCSPKSGHDTVSWYQQALGQGPQFIFQYYEEEERQRGNFPDRFSGHQFPNYSSELNVNALLLGDSALYLCASSPLGQDVRAQDTQYFGPGTRLTVL.

The chain has TRBV9 and TRBJ2-1, with TRBD2 matching 11 bases. V was clipped by 2 bases and J by 5 bases; unmatched bases: 6. There are 16 residues in the CDR3. CDR1 and CDR2 from the germline V gene are SGDLS and YYNGEE. CDR3 nucleotide sequence: TGTGCCAGCAGCGTCCCCGGGACTAGCGGAAACAATGAGCAGTTCTTC. This encodes CASSVPGTSGNNEQFF.